This T cell receptor (beta chain) was recorded in a study of control samples from healthy donors and cancer patients. Profiling relied on immunoSEQ multiplex PCR, and the TCRdb table lists in-frame clones only, not all of them. This sample has about 41,000 clones, with about 94% found just once. This clonotype was obtained from a man in his sixties in good health. What was sequenced was blood.

CDR3 region: CASSFRQPQHF. CDR3 coding DNA: TGTGCCAGCAGTTTCCGGCAGCCCCAGCATTTT. The chain links TRBV27 to TRBJ1-5; the D is unclear. The CDR3 extends over 11 amino acids. CDR1 is MNHEY, CDR2 SMNVEV, per germline (reference sequence). The V and J ends lost 3 bases and 7 bases respectively, with 4 bases between them.